The 13 T cell receptor beta chains given below trace back to one sample, sequenced in a study of shared clonotypes between healthy human individuals. Sequencing was performed with immunoSEQ multiplex PCR; in TCRdb, only in-frame clones are kept and a portion is missing. The repertoire holds about 680,000 clones, with roughly 94% as singletons. Only CD45RO-negative cells positively selected for CCR7 counted as naive CD8 cells, so terminally differentiated effector memory CD45RA+ cells were excluded. The sample consisted of naive CD8+ T cells sorted from blood. Every receptor here comes from a man aged 30-40 years in good health.

J is TRBJ2-7 and V is TRBV11-2, with D possibly TRBD1 on 6 matching bases. V lost 3 bases and J 4 bases, leaving 13 bases between the germline ends. The CDR3 has 14 amino acids. Per germline, CDR1 SGHAT and CDR2 FQNNGV. The CDR3 is CASSLGGQGYEQYF. In DNA, the CDR3 is TGTGCCAGCAGCTTGGGTGGGCAGGGGTACGAGCAGTACTTC.

The J gene is TRBJ2-1, the V gene TRBV28; TRBD2 agrees at 7 bases. Germline V gene sequence: CDR1 MDHEN, CDR2 SYDVKM. V lost 6 bases, J lost 6 bases, and 5 bases stayed unmatched. The length of the CDR3 is 13 residues. The DNA of the CDR3 is TGTGCCAGCAGGTACCCGGGGGGCAATGAGCAGTTCTTC. Its protein is CASRYPGGNEQFF.

The rearrangement uses TRBV12-2 and TRBJ1-5; the table's D call, TRBD1, was not checked against the DNA. TRBV12-2 is reported as a pseudogene. This CDR3 has 20 residues. The DNA for the CDR3 is TGTGCAAGTCGCTTTAGGCGTCAGGTTCGGGACAGGGAGGTTTGGCAGCCCCAGCATTTT. Translating it yields CASRFRRQVRDREVWQPQHF.

This clone was found a few times. This sequence joins TRBV30 and TRBJ1-4; perhaps TRBD1 as D (6 bases). The CDR3 extends over 15 amino acids. V gave up 3 bases and J gave up 8 bases, with 19 bases separating them. CDR1 is GTSNPN, CDR2 SVGIG, per germline (reference sequence). CDR3 sequence: CAWSDIQGLEEKLFF. The CDR3 bases are TGTGCCTGGAGCGACATACAGGGACTGGAGGAAAAACTGTTTTTT.

This clone was detected only once. V is TRBV27 and J is TRBJ2-2, with D perhaps TRBD1 or TRBD2 (5 bases each). Trimming left V 5 bases short and J 7 bases short, with 14 bases between. The CDR3 consists of 14 residues. Germline loops: CDR1 MNHEY, CDR2 SMNVEV (reference sequence). This chain's CDR3 is CASSPSGRVGELFF. For the CDR3, the DNA is TGTGCCAGCAGTCCCTCGGGACGCGTCGGGGAGCTGTTTTTT.

This rearrangement joins TRBV5-1 to TRBJ2-1; 9 bases are a match to TRBD1. The CDR3 extends over 14 amino acids. Trimming cost V 3 bases and J 8 bases; bases outside gene matches: 6. Per the germline V gene, CDR1 is SGHRS and CDR2 is YFSETQ. The DNA of the CDR3 is TGCGCCAGCAGCTACCGGACAGGGGTGGATGAGCAGTTCTTC. Encoded protein: CASSYRTGVDEQFF.

This chain links TRBV27 with TRBJ2-1, with a possible D match to TRBD2 (6 bases). This CDR3 spans 13 amino acids. Germline values: CDR1 MNHEY, CDR2 SMNVEV (reference sequence). Trimming cost V 3 bases and J 10 bases, with 13 bases left between them. Here the CDR3 reads CASSFGPGDEQFF. The DNA for the CDR3 is TGTGCCAGCAGTTTTGGCCCGGGGGACGAGCAGTTCTTC.

The rearrangement links TRBV10-3 to TRBJ2-1, with 7 bases matching TRBD2. This CDR3 is built from 16 residues. The J segment lost 0 bases and the V segment lost 3 bases, leaving 5 bases of the junction unmatched. Per the germline V gene, CDR1 is ENHRY and CDR2 is SYGVKD. The CDR3 loop reads CAISDYGGGSYNEQFF. The CDR3 DNA sequence: TGTGCCATCAGTGACTATGGGGGGGGCTCCTACAATGAGCAGTTCTTC.

This chain joins TRBV11-2 and TRBJ2-5, with TRBD1 matching 7 bases. Per germline, CDR1 SGHAT and CDR2 FQNNGV. The CDR3 covers 15 residues. V shed 1 base, J shed 4 bases, and the junction held 6 bases outside the gene matches. For the CDR3, the DNA is TGTGCCAGCAGCTTAGGACAGGGAATATCAGAGACCCAGTACTTC. This codes for CASSLGQGISETQYF.

This clone appeared a few times. The same CDR3 is also encoded by other DNA sequences in this sample. The chain uses TRBV7-9 and TRBJ2-1; TRBD1 aligns across 11 bases. CDR1 and CDR2 (germline): SEHNR, FQNEAQ (reference sequence). V gave up 2 bases and J gave up 6 bases; unmatched junction bases: 3. The CDR3 runs to 15 residues. CDR3 DNA sequence: TGTGCCAGCAGCTTATCGGGGACAGGGGGCAATGAGCAGTTCTTC. Protein: CASSLSGTGGNEQFF.

V is TRBV13 and J is TRBJ2-7; D not resolved. Looked up from germline, CDR1 is PRHDT and CDR2 is FYEKMQ (reference sequence). V lost 0 bases and J lost 2, with 5 bases in between. This CDR3 spans 13 amino acids. The DNA of the CDR3 is TGTGCCAGCAGCTTAGGGTTGCCCTACGAGCAGTACTTC. This gives the protein CASSLGLPYEQYF.

The CDR3 DNA reads as TGTGCCAGCAGCGTAGCAGCGGGAGGGCCAGGGACAGATACGCAGTATTTT. Translating gives CASSVAAGGPGTDTQYF. V usage is TRBV9 and J usage is TRBJ2-3; 10 bases agree with TRBD2. With 0 bases clipped from V and 3 bases from J, the junction kept 7 bases outside the gene matches. Germline assignment: CDR1 SGDLS and CDR2 YYNGEE. This CDR3 has 17 amino acids.

The chain uses TRBV7-9 and TRBJ2-1, with no clear D. The CDR3 loop spans 14 amino acids. CDR1 SEHNR and CDR2 FQNEAQ come from the germline V gene (reference sequence). The V gene lost 5 bases and the J gene lost 5 bases, with 13 bases spanning the gap. CDR3 in amino acids: CASSTLEENNEQFF. CDR3 DNA: TGTGCCAGCAGCACCCTCGAGGAAAACAATGAGCAGTTCTTC.